This is a list of T cell receptor beta chains from one sample in a study of T cell changes during pregnancy in multiple sclerosis. Using immunoSEQ multiplex PCR, the repertoire was profiled, and TCRdb retains in-frame clones only, with some absent. The sample includes about 13,000 clones, roughly 88% of them seen just once. Sample: CD8+ T cells from peripheral blood mononuclear cells, taken after pregnancy. The receptors stem from a female donor in good health, enrolled as a control in a pregnancy study. CDR3s include the opening cysteine and the closing phenylalanine or tryptophan. Fields, in order: CDR3 protein, CDR3 DNA, J gene, V gene, D gene, clone size. D genes are given only for firm matches. Size values are once, few and many counts, or a class for expanded clones, and some rows have none.

CASSLGLAGDGQFF TGTGCCAGCAGCTTAGGACTAGCGGGAGATGGGCAGTTCTTC TRBJ2-1 TRBV13 TRBD2 -
CASSDPGQGLYGYTF TGTGCCAGCAGTGACCCGGGACAGGGGCTCTATGGCTACACCTTC TRBJ1-2 TRBV6-1 TRBD1 -
CASSQSTGGASGANVLTF TGCGCCAGCAGCCAATCGACAGGGGGCGCCTCTGGGGCCAACGTCCTGACTTTC TRBJ2-6 TRBV4-1 TRBD1 -
CASSQDRGTVVNQQETQYF TGCGCCAGCAGTCAGGACCGGGGGACCGTCGTTAACCAACAAGAGACCCAGTACTTC TRBJ2-5 TRBV23-1 - -
CASSGRGEQFF TGTGCCAGCAGTGGGAGAGGAGAGCAGTTCTTC TRBJ2-1 TRBV27 - -
CASSPSDGGHTDTQYF TGTGCCAGCAGCCCCTCGGATGGGGGCCACACAGATACGCAGTATTTT TRBJ2-3 TRBV11-3 - once
CASGYRENEQFF TGTGCTAGTGGTTACAGGGAAAATGAGCAGTTCTTC TRBJ2-1 TRBV12-5 - once
CASRTWDRGQPGNTIYF TGTGCCAGCAGGACCTGGGACAGGGGGCAACCTGGAAACACCATATATTTT TRBJ1-3 TRBV28 TRBD1 medium-sized
CASSPGTSDLIYEQYF TGTGCCAGCAGTCCCGGGACTAGCGATCTCATCTACGAGCAGTACTTC TRBJ2-7 TRBV27 TRBD2 few
CASSYGGVTNEKLFF TGTGCCAGCAGTTATGGGGGCGTGACTAATGAAAAACTGTTTTTT TRBJ1-4 TRBV6-5 - -
CASSLYRGSSYEQYF TGTGCCAGCAGCTTGTATCGGGGGAGCTCCTACGAGCAGTACTTC TRBJ2-7 TRBV5-4 - -
CASSSPGQGASDTQYF TGTGCCAGCAGCTCTCCGGGACAGGGGGCCTCAGATACGCAGTATTTT TRBJ2-3 TRBV7-2 TRBD1 -
CASSLSATGYTEAFF TGTGCCAGCAGTTTATCGGCGACGGGATACACTGAAGCTTTCTTT TRBJ1-1 TRBV27 - -
CASSILDNNEQFF TGTGCCAGCAGTATACTAGATAACAATGAGCAGTTCTTC TRBJ2-1 TRBV6-5 - -
CASTLTRDQETQYF TGTGCCAGCACCTTAACCAGGGACCAAGAGACCCAGTACTTC TRBJ2-5 TRBV28 - once
CASRLRVQGYGYTF TGTGCCAGCAGACTCAGGGTGCAGGGCTATGGCTACACCTTC TRBJ1-2 TRBV28 - -
CASSFPYNEQFF TGTGCCAGCAGCTTCCCTTACAATGAGCAGTTCTTC TRBJ2-1 TRBV7-2 - -
CATSRGRENTEAFF TGTGCCACCAGCAGAGGCAGGGAGAACACTGAAGCTTTCTTT TRBJ1-1 TRBV15 - -
CASSVGKGSGTGELFF TGTGCCAGCAGCGTAGGTAAAGGTTCGGGCACCGGGGAGCTGTTTTTT TRBJ2-2 TRBV9 - -
CASSRETSSRYNEQFF TGTGCCAGCAGCCGGGAGACTAGCAGCCGTTACAATGAGCAGTTCTTC TRBJ2-1 TRBV28 TRBD2 -
CASSGTSGGAHTGELFF TGTGCCAGCAGCGGGACTAGCGGGGGGGCCCACACCGGGGAGCTGTTTTTT TRBJ2-2 TRBV6-4 TRBD2 -
CASSQDSDRWGYGYTF TGCGCCAGCAGCCAAGATAGCGACAGGTGGGGCTATGGCTACACCTTC TRBJ1-2 TRBV4-3 - few
CASSLFMAETDTQYF TGTGCCAGCAGCTTATTTATGGCTGAAACAGATACGCAGTATTTT TRBJ2-3 TRBV7-3 - -
CASSLLGATSGATGTQYF TGTGCCAGCAGTTTATTGGGGGCGACTAGCGGGGCCACCGGGACGCAGTATTTT TRBJ2-3 TRBV27 TRBD2 -
CASSISLGQGAYEQYF TGTGCCAGTAGTATAAGCTTAGGACAGGGAGCCTACGAGCAGTACTTC TRBJ2-7 TRBV19 TRBD1 -